One sample yielded the 5 T cell receptor beta chains listed below, sequenced in a study of regulatory T cells in long-lasting Graves disease. With iRepertoire HTBI primers and Arm-PCR of CDR3 regions, TCR beta libraries were built. TCRdb independently ran MiXCR on the multiplex PCR reads; one entry per CDR3 protein. The data contain hundreds of thousands of distinct CDR3 sequences, 15% to 20% of them singletons. Sample time point: newly diagnosed GD, antithyroid drugs for less than 3 months. PBMCs provided the RNA from which the TCR library was made. The same sample was also used in a study of T cells in Graves' hyperthyroidism and ophthalmopathy.

The sequencing used peripheral blood mononuclear cells (PBMCs), collected at new diagnosis, from a patient treated with antithyroid drugs. The receptor source for this set is a woman aged 25 to 39 with Graves disease.

This clonotype was seen repeatedly, ten times or more. The chain links TRBV30 to TRBJ2-7; the D is unclear. This CDR3 has 14 amino acids. With 4 bases removed from V and 5 bases from J, the gap between germline ends came to 18 bases. Germline loops: CDR1 GTSNPN, CDR2 SVGIG (reference sequence). DNA for the CDR3: TGTGCCTGGACCCCTATCTGGGGTCGGAACGAGCAGTACTTC. This translates into CAWTPIWGRNEQYF. The full variable domain, in which reference TRBV30 and TRBJ2-7 provide the parts outside the CDR3, is SQTIHQWPATLVQPVGSPLSLECTVEGTSNPNLYWYRQAAGRGLQLLFYSVGIGQISSEVPQNLSASRPQDRQFILSSKKLLLSDSGFYLCAWTPIWGRNEQYFGPGTRLTVT.

There are many counts of this clonotype. This chain links TRBV6-1 with TRBJ1-5; perhaps TRBD1 as D (6 bases). With 3 bases removed from V and 3 bases from J, the gap between germline ends came to 9 bases. Germline V gene sequence: CDR1 MNHNS, CDR2 SASEGT. The CDR3 loop spans 14 amino acids. The CDR3 DNA reads TGTGCCAGCAGTGACGGACAGCTCAATCAGCCCCAGCATTTT. It encodes CASSDGQLNQPQHF.

In this sample, this clonotype turned up many times. The rearrangement joins TRBV2 to TRBJ1-1; D unclear. The length of the CDR3 is 12 residues. Trimming cost V 8 bases and J 5 bases, with 12 bases left between them. Germline CDR1 and CDR2: SNHLY and FYNNEI. The CDR3 loop reads CASGKGLTEAFF. DNA of the CDR3: TGTGCCAGCGGTAAAGGGTTAACTGAAGCTTTCTTT. Filled out from reference TRBV2 and TRBJ1-1, the complete variable domain reads EPEVTQTPSHQVTQMGQEVILRCVPISNHLYFYWYRQILGQKVEFLVSFYNNEISEKSEIFDDQFSVERPDGSNFTLKIRSTKLEDSAMYFCASGKGLTEAFFGQGTRLTVV.

V gene TRBV5-4 combines with J gene TRBJ2-2, with D perhaps TRBD1 (6 bases). CDR1 and CDR2 (germline): SGHNT, YYREEE (reference sequence). This CDR3 has 17 amino acids. Trimming took off 0 bases at V and 0 bases at J, with 12 bases between the two ends. CDR3 sequence: CASSLVARGSNTGELFF. In DNA form, the CDR3 reads TGTGCCAGCAGCTTGGTTGCCAGGGGATCGAACACCGGGGAGCTGTTTTTT. The entire variable domain, with the rest obtained from reference TRBV5-4 and TRBJ2-2, is as follows: ETGVTQSPTHLIKTRGQQVTLRCSSQSGHNTVSWYQQALGQGPQFIFQYYREEENGRGNFPPRFSGLQFPNYSSELNVNALELDDSALYLCASSLVARGSNTGELFFGEGSRLTVL.

This clonotype was counted only a few times. This chain connects TRBV7-2 to TRBJ2-1; 12 bases map to TRBD2. The length of the CDR3 is 16 residues. With 1 base clipped from V and 10 bases from J, the junction kept 8 bases outside the gene matches. The germline V gene has CDR1 SGHTA and CDR2 FQGNSA. The CDR3 DNA is TGTGCCAGCAGCTTAGTGACTAGCGGGAGCAGTGGCGAGCAGTTCTTC. The encoded protein is CASSLVTSGSSGEQFF.